This TCR beta chain was sequenced in a study of breast tumors, draining lymph nodes, adjacent tissues. Overall study findings and caveats: Data fit most tumor T cells coming from lymph node, expanding in tumor. Data only fit, rather than demonstrated, lymph node origin of most tumor T cells.

V was shortened by 6 bases and J by 5 bases, with 9 bases between the two germline ends. CDR3 size: 12 residues. This clonotype was seen a few times. Its matching antigen is unknown. TCRdb re-called the multiplex PCR reads through MiXCR, storing one row per CDR3 protein. This sample yields under 15,000 distinct CDR3 sequences, of which 62% are seen a single time; 45% to 50% belongs to the top ten. V and J are TRBV12-3 or TRBV12-4 and TRBJ2-3; D is uncertain. The sequenced material came from tumor-adjacent breast tissue. The origin of this receptor is a female donor with breast cancer. Some clones in this sample may be carry-over from other donors' samples. In DNA form, the CDR3 reads TGTGCCAGCAGCTTAATCGGAGATACGCAGTATTTT. Protein sequence: CASSLIGDTQYF.